Sequencing of this T cell receptor (beta chain) was carried out in a study of T cell responses to AZD1222 COVID-19 vaccine. A note on this clone: Its matching antigen is unknown.

It was second doses at about 4 or about 12 weeks that were pooled. Study observations and caveats: Repertoires were obtained solely post-peak T cell response.

Clones were sequenced by immunoSEQ multiplex PCR, and TCRdb holds only the in-frame ones, with some missing. The sample records some 170,000 clones, 94% being singletons. Sample: peripheral blood, taken 28 days after the second AZD1222 dose. The sequence was obtained from an adult who received the AZD1222 COVID-19 vaccine.

The CDR3 protein is CASSKPHSGRSGGNIQYF. The CDR3 DNA follows: TGTGCCAGCAGCAAACCCCATAGCGGGCGGAGTGGTGGGAACATTCAGTACTTC. This sequence joins TRBV7-9 and TRBJ2-4; 7 positions agree with TRBD2. V gave up 5 bases and J gave up 7 bases; unmatched junction bases: 20. Germline loops: CDR1 SEHNR, CDR2 FQNEAQ (reference sequence). The CDR3 extends over 18 amino acids.